The 20 T cell receptor beta chains below all came from one sample that was sequenced in a study of T cell responses to AZD1222 COVID-19 vaccine (dated by TCRdb to the early 2020s). The protocol used for the library was the immunoSEQ multiplex PCR assay. Entries here come from immuneACCESS through TCRdb and include only in-frame sequences with V and J called. Some clones fail to appear in such tables; in the studies checked, an unresolved V gene covers under half of the shortfall, and the cause of the remainder is unknown. Present in this sample are 100,000 or so clones, more than 75% of which were seen just once. About 2.5% of the sample comes from the top ten. Read against the paper, the sample's time point label means: baseline before first vaccination. The starting material was peripheral blood, obtained on day 0 of AZD1222 vaccination. The receptor set was obtained from an adult in good health.

This clone has only a few counts. The CDR3 DNA reads as TGTGCCAGTACCCGCTGGATGGAAGCTTTCTTT. Encoded protein: CASTRWMEAFF. The chain recombines TRBV19 with TRBJ1-1; D is uncertain. Trimming removed 7 bases at V and 8 bases at J, with 11 bases between. Germline V CDR1 and CDR2: LNHDA, SQIVND (reference sequence). The CDR3 totals 11 residues.

The V gene is TRBV19, the J gene TRBJ2-1; 12 positions match TRBD2. The CDR3 loop spans 17 amino acids. V shed 4 bases, J shed 3 bases, and the junction held 7 bases outside the gene matches. The germline V gene has CDR1 LNHDA and CDR2 SQIVND (reference sequence). CDR3 in amino acids: CASSKLAGGEGYNEQFF. The CDR3 DNA reads TGTGCCAGTAGTAAACTAGCGGGAGGTGAAGGCTACAATGAGCAGTTCTTC.

The rearrangement uses TRBV24-1 and TRBJ2-7; 9 positions match TRBD1. The length of the CDR3 is 13 residues. The ends lost 6 bases at V and 5 bases at J; junction bases unmatched: 4. Looked up from germline, CDR1 is KGHDR and CDR2 is SFDVKD. This chain's CDR3 is CATSTGTGNEQYF. The CDR3 coding sequence is TGTGCCACCAGTACCGGGACAGGGAACGAGCAGTACTTC.

The V gene is TRBV11-3, the J gene TRBJ1-1; D ambiguous. Germline V gene lookup returns CDR1 SGHNT and CDR2 YENEEA. The CDR3 is made up of 13 amino acids. V shed 5 bases and J shed 4 bases, with 11 bases lying between them. The CDR3 DNA reads TGTGCCAGCAGCACTCACAGCCGCACTGAAGCTTTCTTT. Its protein product is CASSTHSRTEAFF.

The rearrangement joins TRBV7-9 to TRBJ2-7, with 10 positions matching TRBD1. The CDR3 length is 15 residues. Per germline, CDR1 SEHNR and CDR2 FQNEAQ (reference sequence). With V trimmed by 3 bases and J by 3 bases, 5 bases remained unmatched. As DNA, the CDR3 is TGTGCCAGCAGCTTCGGGACAGGGGACCTCTACGAGCAGTACTTC. Its protein is CASSFGTGDLYEQYF.

The chain uses TRBV18 and TRBJ2-1, with TRBD1 matching 7 bases. The CDR3 runs to 15 residues. V dropped 3 bases and J dropped 8; count of bases not matched to a gene: 10. The germline gives CDR1 KGHSH, CDR2 LQKENI. The CDR3 sequence: CASSPLGDRFYEQFF. The CDR3 bases are TGTGCCAGCTCACCCCTTGGGGACAGATTCTATGAGCAGTTCTTC.

The chain is built from TRBV10-3 and TRBJ2-1; D gene ambiguous. V dropped 11 bases and J dropped 7 bases, with 18 bases sitting between them. CDR1 is ENHRY, CDR2 SYGVKD, per germline. The CDR3 is made up of 13 amino acids. The CDR3 DNA sequence: TGTGCCTCCCAGTCCTCCATCAGTAATGAGCAGTTCTTC. Its protein is CASQSSISNEQFF.

This clone appeared a few times. CDR3 loop: CASSFNRDGGAEAFF. DNA for the CDR3: TGTGCCAGCAGTTTCAACAGGGACGGTGGGGCTGAAGCTTTCTTT. The genes are TRBV27 and TRBJ1-1, with a possible D match to TRBD1 (6 bases). Trimming shortened V by 3 bases and J by 6 bases, and 17 bases separated the two germline ends. This CDR3 region has 15 residues. Germline CDR1 reads MNHEY; CDR2 reads SMNVEV (reference sequence).

This clone was seen a handful of times. The chain uses TRBV28 and TRBJ1-5; D is perhaps TRBD1 (5 bases). V shed 4 bases and J shed 1 base, with 17 bases lying between them. The CDR3 has 17 residues. Germline loops: CDR1 MDHEN, CDR2 SYDVKM. The CDR3 bases are TGTGCCAGCAGTTCGAGGGGACCGGGATGGAGCAATCAGCCCCAGCATTTT. It codes for CASSSRGPGWSNQPQHF.

CDR3 loop: CASSPRGAGPYEQYF. The CDR3 coding sequence is TGTGCCAGCAGCCCGCGGGGAGCAGGGCCCTACGAGCAGTACTTC. V usage is TRBV9 and J usage is TRBJ2-7, with a weak D call TRBD2 (6 bases). The CDR3 has 15 amino acids. Germline CDR1 SGDLS, CDR2 YYNGEE. Between the trimmed V and J ends, which lost 4 bases and 2 bases, there was a span of 16 bases.

The V call is TRBV2, the J call TRBJ2-2; 8 bases are a match to TRBD2. CDR1 is SNHLY and CDR2 is FYNNEI in the germline V gene. The V gene end was trimmed by 6 bases and the J gene end by 3 bases; junction bases not matched to a gene: 3. The CDR3 has 14 residues. The chain's CDR3 is CASRWRGDTGELFF. As DNA, the CDR3 is TGTGCCAGCAGGTGGCGGGGGGACACCGGGGAGCTGTTTTTT.

The J gene is TRBJ1-6, the V gene TRBV28; 8 positions agree with TRBD1. There are 14 residues in the CDR3. CDR1 is MDHEN and CDR2 is SYDVKM in the germline V gene. V lost 5 bases, J lost 8 bases, and 5 bases stayed unmatched. CDR3 loop: CASSPGQAYSPLHF. CDR3 bases: TGTGCCAGCAGTCCGGGACAGGCCTATTCACCCCTCCACTTT.

This clone has more than one count but fewer than ten. The chain joins TRBV4-2 to TRBJ1-4; D not certain. V was shortened by 1 base and J by 0 bases, with 9 bases between the two germline ends. CDR3 length: 16 residues. Germline CDR1 reads LGHNA; CDR2 reads YNFKEQ. The CDR3, as DNA: TGTGCCAGCAGCCAAGCCTCGGAGTCAACTAATGAAAAACTGTTTTTT. Protein sequence: CASSQASESTNEKLFF.

The V gene is TRBV3-1 (or the pseudogene TRBV3-2), the J gene TRBJ1-2; D call uncertain. The CDR3 sequence is 14 residues long. Germline values: CDR1 LGHDT, CDR2 YNNKEL (reference sequence). V shed 0 bases and J shed 2 bases, with 7 bases lying between them. CDR3 sequence: CASSQDIANYGYTF. The CDR3 bases are TGTGCCAGCAGCCAAGATATAGCAAACTATGGCTACACCTTC.

This chain joins TRBV7-9 and TRBJ2-7, with D maybe TRBD2 (7 bases). The germline V gene has CDR1 SEHNR and CDR2 FQNEAQ (reference sequence). V gave up 3 bases and J gave up 1 base, with 10 bases separating them. The CDR3 loop spans 14 amino acids. The CDR3 loop reads CASSLGGQSYEQYF. As DNA, the CDR3 is TGTGCCAGCAGCTTGGGGGGGCAATCCTACGAGCAGTACTTC. The whole variable domain, remainder taken from reference TRBV7-9 and TRBJ2-7, is DTGVSQNPRHKITKRGQNVTFRCDPISEHNRLYWYRQTLGQGPEFLTYFQNEAQLEKSRLLSDRFSAERPKGSFSTLEIQRTEQGDSAMYLCASSLGGQSYEQYFGPGTRLTVT.

The rearrangement joins TRBV28 to TRBJ1-6; the D is unclear. Germline V gives CDR1 MDHEN, CDR2 SYDVKM. V lost 2 bases, J lost 7 bases, and 15 bases lay in between. The CDR3 is 16 residues long. CDR3 sequence: CASSLNFLAGNSPLHF. In nucleotides, the CDR3 is TGTGCCAGCAGTTTAAATTTTCTGGCGGGAAATTCACCCCTCCACTTT.

The chain uses TRBV2 and TRBJ1-2, with 9 nucleotides matching TRBD1. V gave up 8 bases and J gave up 6 bases; unmatched junction bases: 10. Germline V gene data show CDR1 as SNHLY and CDR2 as FYNNEI. The CDR3 runs 14 residues. As DNA, the CDR3 is TGTGCCAGCCAACCCGGGACAGGGAGAGATGGCTACACCTTC. Translation: CASQPGTGRDGYTF.

The rearrangement joins TRBV7-8 to TRBJ2-2; 10 nucleotides agree with TRBD1. Trimming took 1 base from V and 4 from J; bases not matched to a gene: 6. CDR1 and CDR2 from the germline V gene are SGHVS and FQNEAQ. The CDR3 has 17 residues. CDR3 sequence reads: CASSLEGTGVGTGELFF. Here the CDR3 DNA reads TGTGCCAGCAGCTTAGAAGGGACAGGGGTGGGCACCGGGGAGCTGTTTTTT.

The chain has TRBV3-1 (or the pseudogene TRBV3-2) and TRBJ2-7, with 9 bases aligning to TRBD2. The CDR3 loop spans 15 amino acids. V trimming: 4 bases; J trimming: 5 bases; junction bases outside the gene matches: 9. CDR1 is LGHDT and CDR2 is YNNKEL in the germline V gene (reference sequence). The CDR3 reads CASSPRTSVTHEQYF. CDR3 DNA sequence: TGTGCCAGCAGCCCTAGGACTAGCGTGACGCACGAGCAGTACTTC.

This rearrangement joins TRBV9 to TRBJ2-1, with D uncertain. The V gene's germline CDR1 is SGDLS and CDR2 YYNGEE. The V end was cut by 0 bases, the J end by 5 bases, with 12 bases between. This CDR3 region has 15 residues. The DNA for the CDR3 is TGTGCCAGCAGCGTAGACCCAGCCCAAAACAATGAGCAGTTCTTC. Its protein product is CASSVDPAQNNEQFF.